Listed below are T cell receptor beta chains from one sample, sequenced in a study of neurological immune-mediated disorders. One entry per CDR3 protein results from TCRdb running MiXCR on the 5' RACE reads. The sample lists roughly 30,000 distinct CDR3 sequences; roughly 6.7% were seen once. Material: PBMCs. The receptors originated from a woman aged 50 to 65 in good health. The CDR3 runs from the conserved cysteine through the conserved F or W. The D gene is left open where the match is weak. Clone size reads once, few, many, or a class if the clone is expanded.

CDR3 protein | CDR3 DNA | D gene | CDR3 length | J gene | V gene | clone size
CASSLGQGSIAFF | TGTGCCAGCAGCTTGGGACAGGGAAGTATCGCTTTCTTT | TRBD1 | 13 | TRBJ1-1 | TRBV5-6 | many
CASSESPGGARTSGTTDTQYF | TGTGCCAGCAGTGAATCTCCCGGCGGGGCTCGGACTAGCGGAACCACAGATACGCAGTATTTT | TRBD2 | 21 | TRBJ2-3 | TRBV25-1 | many
CASSLFEGGNQPQHF | TGTGCCAGCAGTTTATTCGAGGGGGGCAATCAGCCCCAGCATTTT | NA | 15 | TRBJ1-5 | TRBV12-3/TRBV12-4 | many
CASSGIVLTF | TGTGCCAGCAGTGGCATCGTCCTGACTTTC | NA | 10 | TRBJ2-6 | TRBV6-1 | many
CSARGYRGATDTQYF | TGCAGTGCTAGAGGGTACCGGGGGGCCACAGATACGCAGTATTTT | NA | 15 | TRBJ2-3 | TRBV20-1 | many
CASSSMENQPQHF | TGTGCCAGCAGCTCAATGGAGAATCAGCCCCAGCATTTT | NA | 13 | TRBJ1-5 | TRBV7-2 | many
CSASGGAGKNQPQHF | TGCAGTGCTAGTGGGGGGGCCGGAAAAAATCAGCCCCAGCATTTT | NA | 15 | TRBJ1-5 | TRBV20-1 | many
CASSPETDHQPQHF | TGTGCCAGCAGTCCAGAGACAGACCATCAGCCCCAGCATTTT | NA | 14 | TRBJ1-5 | TRBV12-3/TRBV12-4 | many
CSGGNTEAFF | TGCAGTGGCGGGAACACTGAAGCTTTCTTT | NA | 10 | TRBJ1-1 | TRBV20-1 | many
CASSPKGQGNSPLHF | TGTGCCAGCAGCCCAAAGGGACAGGGTAATTCACCCCTCCACTTT | TRBD1 | 15 | TRBJ1-6 | TRBV7-6 | many
CASSKVGTSGGIYNEQFF | TGTGCCAGCAGCAAAGTGGGGACTAGCGGGGGCATCTACAATGAGCAGTTCTTC | NA | 18 | TRBJ2-1 | TRBV21-1 | many
CSARMTGGYGYTF | TGCAGTGCTAGGATGACAGGGGGCTATGGCTACACCTTC | TRBD1 | 13 | TRBJ1-2 | TRBV20-1 | many
CSARVGTFNEKLFF | TGCAGTGCTAGGGTCGGTACTTTTAATGAAAAACTGTTTTTT | NA | 14 | TRBJ1-4 | TRBV20-1 | many
CASSPLTQGEQFF | TGTGCCAGCAGTCCGCTGACCCAGGGTGAGCAGTTCTTC | NA | 13 | TRBJ2-1 | TRBV12-3/TRBV12-4 | many
CASSSDRDRQGSPYGYTF | TGTGCCAGCAGCTCCGACCGGGACCGGCAGGGTTCCCCTTATGGCTACACCTTC | NA | 18 | TRBJ1-2 | TRBV5-6 | many
CASSGGGFSNEQFF | TGTGCCAGCAGTGGTGGGGGGTTCTCCAATGAGCAGTTCTTC | NA | 14 | TRBJ2-1 | TRBV5-6 | many
CASSLGQGRINEQFF | TGTGCCAGCAGCTTGGGACAGGGTAGGATCAATGAGCAGTTCTTC | TRBD1 | 15 | TRBJ2-1 | TRBV5-4 | many
CASSLEGTGWAEAFF | TGTGCCAGCAGCTTAGAAGGAACAGGGTGGGCTGAAGCTTTCTTT | NA | 15 | TRBJ1-1 | TRBV11-2 | many
CAATAPPDSNQPQHF | TGTGCTGCAACGGCACCTCCTGATAGCAATCAGCCCCAGCATTTT | NA | 15 | TRBJ1-5 | TRBV28 | many
CASSLWGGADGYTF | TGTGCCAGCAGCTTATGGGGGGGGGCCGATGGCTACACCTTC | NA | 14 | TRBJ1-2 | TRBV7-2 | many
CASSPGNSGRGSDTQYF | TGCGCCAGCAGCCCCGGGAATAGCGGGAGAGGATCAGATACGCAGTATTTT | TRBD2 | 17 | TRBJ2-3 | TRBV5-1 | many
CASSLSGTTAPEFF | TGTGCCAGCAGTTTATCTGGCACGACGGCCCCCGAGTTCTTC | NA | 14 | TRBJ2-1 | TRBV28 | many
CASSLTPGTTYEQYF | TGCGCCAGCAGCTTGACGCCAGGAACGACCTACGAGCAGTACTTC | NA | 15 | TRBJ2-7 | TRBV5-1 | many
CASSLESQGRAFF | TGTGCCAGCAGCTTAGAGAGTCAGGGAAGGGCTTTCTTT | NA | 13 | TRBJ1-1 | TRBV11-2 | many
CASSLGAGELFF | TGTGCCAGCAGCCTGGGGGCCGGGGAGCTGTTTTTT | NA | 12 | TRBJ2-2 | TRBV7-7 | many
CSAPPTFESEAFF | TGCAGTGCTCCACCAACGTTTGAGTCTGAAGCTTTCTTT | NA | 13 | TRBJ1-1 | TRBV20-1 | many
CASRPPGQGSGELFF | TGCGCCAGCAGACCCCCCGGACAGGGTTCCGGGGAGCTGTTTTTT | TRBD1 | 15 | TRBJ2-2 | TRBV10-2 | many
CSAPEGQFSTDTQYF | TGCAGTGCCCCGGAGGGACAGTTCAGCACAGATACGCAGTATTTT | NA | 15 | TRBJ2-3 | TRBV20-1 | many
CATSRDRGSFSTDTQYF | TGTGCCACCAGCAGAGATCGGGGCAGCTTTAGCACAGATACGCAGTATTTT | NA | 17 | TRBJ2-3 | TRBV15 | many
CASSHPRASEQFF | TGTGCCAGCAGTCATCCTAGGGCCTCGGAGCAGTTCTTC | NA | 13 | TRBJ2-1 | TRBV12-3/TRBV12-4 | many
CSARQGLTDTQYF | TGCAGTGCTAGACAGGGTCTCACAGATACGCAGTATTTT | NA | 13 | TRBJ2-3 | TRBV20-1 | many
CASSGSGRAEVISYNEQFF | TGCGCCAGCAGCGGCAGCGGGAGGGCAGAGGTAATTTCCTACAATGAGCAGTTCTTC | TRBD2 | 19 | TRBJ2-1 | TRBV5-1 | many
CSVDSRQIGDEQFF | TGCAGCGTTGATAGTCGGCAGATTGGGGATGAGCAGTTCTTC | NA | 14 | TRBJ2-1 | TRBV29-1 | many
CASSQVVLGREGNEQFF | TGTGCCAGCAGCCAAGTCGTGCTTGGACGGGAGGGCAATGAGCAGTTCTTC | TRBD2 | 17 | TRBJ2-1 | TRBV14 | many
CSAKLPGSNQPQHF | TGCAGTGCAAAACTCCCGGGGAGCAATCAGCCCCAGCATTTT | NA | 14 | TRBJ1-5 | TRBV20-1 | many
CASSGGLGETGELFF | TGTGCCAGCAGCGGTGGGCTAGGAGAAACCGGGGAGCTGTTTTTT | NA | 15 | TRBJ2-2 | TRBV7-9 | many
CASSFQRFEQYF | TGTGCCAGCAGCTTCCAGCGTTTTGAGCAGTACTTC | NA | 12 | TRBJ2-7 | TRBV7-2 | many